This T cell receptor beta chain stems from a study of T cells in Graves' hyperthyroidism and ophthalmopathy. Of note for this clonotype: Its antigen is as yet unknown.

General study findings and limits: Peripheral blood also featured most of the thyroid clonotypes expanded above 0.001.

Lactation, pregnancy, other autoimmune disease or uncontrolled infection led to exclusion of patients. Diagnoses used clinical symptoms, serum thyroxine and TRAb, thyroid ultrasound and orbital computed tomography. Amplification targeted TCR beta CDR3 regions from RNA transcripts. A set of HTBI primers served as the primers for a first-round RT-PCR of the TCR CDR3. TCRdb reprocessed the multiplex PCR reads via MiXCR and lists one record per CDR3 protein. This table holds hundreds of thousands of distinct CDR3 sequences, less than 45% found once. The CDR3 is 14 amino acids. V was pared by 0 bases and J by 2 bases, with 11 bases between. Germline CDR1 and CDR2: DFQATT and SNEGSKA (reference sequence).

The sample was peripheral blood or thyroid tissue (not recorded which). The V gene is TRBV20-1, the J gene TRBJ2-7; D remains ambiguous. The clonotype originates from an adult man with Graves' disease, either hyperthyroidism or ophthalmopathy (not recorded which). DNA for the CDR3: TGCAGTGCTAGAGATTTATGGAGAACCTACGAGCAGTACTTC. Translated: CSARDLWRTYEQYF.